This T cell receptor beta chain is drawn from a study of cytomegalovirus exposure and HLA in healthy donors. Study-wide points: While the bulk of TCR sequences proved rare, some public TCRs turned up in many donors. Trimming of TCR beta V- and J-genes showed a link, identified in a later analysis, to a missense DCLRE1C variant. HLA allele associations emerged for about 16,000 TCR beta sequences in a later analysis, at 0.05 false discovery rate. Researchers counted some 150 TCR beta chains as cytomegalovirus-associated.

Germline assignment: CDR1 SNHLY and CDR2 FYNNEI. The CDR3 has 14 residues. V was shortened by 6 bases and J by 5 bases, with 16 bases between the two germline ends. Comment on this clone: The antigen remains unidentified.

Primers for the PCR totalled 60 Vbeta and 13 Jbeta. Method: immunoSEQ multiplex PCR; TCRdb's copy keeps in-frame clones and lacks some. Of around 62,000 clones in the sample, approximately 80% were seen once. The rearrangement uses TRBV2 and TRBJ2-5, with D maybe TRBD2 (6 bases). The sequenced material came from PBMCs. The receptor was derived from a woman aged 30 to 39 in good health and CMV-seronegative. CDR3 sequence: CASRGDPGEETQYF. CDR3 DNA: TGTGCCAGCAGGGGAGACCCGGGGGAGGAGACCCAGTACTTC.